Listed below are T cell receptor beta chains from one sample, sequenced in a study of STAT5B mutations in CD4+ large granular lymphocyte leukemia. TCRdb's copy holds only in-frame clones and misses some; the assay was immunoSEQ multiplex PCR. The repertoire holds under 50,000 clones, with around 81% as singletons. Sequencing used CD4+ T cells from blood buffy coats. The receptors shown here come from a human donor in good health. CDR3s include the opening cysteine and the closing phenylalanine or tryptophan. A D gene is named only where the DNA matches it firmly. Some rows mark clone size as missing; the rest say once, few, many or name a class of expanded clone.

>TRBV5-1|TRBJ2-7|NA|NA
TGCGCCAGCAGCTTGGCCCCGGGCAGGGACCACGAGCAGTACTTC
CASSLAPGRDHEQYF
>TRBV4-1|TRBJ2-2|TRBD2|NA
TGCGCCAGCAGCCAAGTACTAGCGGGGGTCCCGGGGACCGGGGAGCTGTTTTTT
CASSQVLAGVPGTGELFF
>TRBV6-5|TRBJ1-6|TRBD1|once
TGTGCCACCCACGTACAGGGGACAGGTTCACCCCTCCACTTT
CATHVQGTGSPLHF
>TRBV2|TRBJ2-7|NA|NA
TGTGCCAGCAGCCAGTCCTACGAGCAGTACTTC
CASSQSYEQYF
>TRBV6-5|TRBJ2-7|TRBD1|NA
TGTGCCAGCGGACAGGGGTTGAGCTACGAGCAGTACTTC
CASGQGLSYEQYF
>TRBV6-5|TRBJ2-7|NA|few
TGTGCCAGCAGTTACCCTAGTCGGGGACCCTACGAGCAGTACTTC
CASSYPSRGPYEQYF
>TRBV5-4|TRBJ2-7|TRBD1|NA
TGTGCCAGCAGCGTACTCGCCGGGACAGGGAACGAGCAGTACTTC
CASSVLAGTGNEQYF
>TRBV5-5|TRBJ1-2|NA|NA
TGTGCCAGCAGCTTGGGTACCGGCTACTATGGCTACACCTTC
CASSLGTGYYGYTF
>TRBV6-1|TRBJ1-1|TRBD1|few
TGTGCCAGCAGTAGAGGACAGGAAGCGACTGAAGCTTTCTTT
CASSRGQEATEAFF
>TRBV6-4|TRBJ2-2|NA|NA
TGTGCCAGCAGTCAGCAGGGTACCGGGGAGCTGTTTTTT
CASSQQGTGELFF
>TRBV7-3|TRBJ2-1|TRBD1|few
TGTGCCAGCAGCTCCGGGACAGGGCGGAATGAGCAGTTCTTC
CASSSGTGRNEQFF
>TRBV4-2|TRBJ2-5|TRBD2|NA
TGTGCCAGCAGCCAAGGGGCTAGCGGCCAAGAGACCCAGTACTTC
CASSQGASGQETQYF
>TRBV5-1|TRBJ1-1|NA|few
TGCGCCAGCAGCTTGGCAGGGCCTATGAACACTGAAGCTTTCTTT
CASSLAGPMNTEAFF
>TRBV6-6|TRBJ1-2|TRBD1|once
TGTGCCAGCAGTTACGGGACAGGGGGAGGCTACACCTTC
CASSYGTGGGYTF
>TRBV7-9|TRBJ1-1|TRBD1|NA
TGTGCCAGCAGCACCCGTCCGGTATCAGGGGGGAGCACTGAAGCTTTCTTT
CASSTRPVSGGSTEAFF
>TRBV6-1|TRBJ2-1|NA|NA
TGTGCCATCCACGCCCTAGGAACAGGGAAGCAGTTCTTC
CAIHALGTGKQFF
>TRBV18|TRBJ1-1|NA|NA
TGTGCCAGCTCACCACTCCCCAGGAGTGAAGCTTTCTTT
CASSPLPRSEAFF